This TCR beta chain was found in a study of identical twins. The ends were cut back, 3 bases at V and 0 bases at J, with 9 bases in the middle. Germline assignment: CDR1 SNHLY and CDR2 FYNNEI. This CDR3 is built from 16 residues. TCRdb re-analysed the 5' RACE reads in MiXCR, keeping a single row per CDR3 protein. Of approximately 250,000 distinct CDR3 sequences in the sample, under 8.5% were seen once. This clonotype came up a few times. These data also formed part of another study, on T cells expressing NK-cell markers.

The sequence came from a young woman in good health. The sequenced sample consisted of CD8+ T cells sorted from blood. The gene calls are TRBV2 and TRBJ2-6; the D is unclear. CDR3 loop: CASSEMIGSGANVLTF. CDR3 coding DNA: TGTGCCAGCAGTGAGATGATAGGCTCTGGGGCCAACGTCCTGACTTTC. Full variable domain (missing parts from reference TRBV2 and TRBJ2-6): EPEVTQTPSHQVTQMGQEVILRCVPISNHLYFYWYRQILGQKVEFLVSFYNNEISEKSEIFDDQFSVERPDGSNFTLKIRSTKLEDSAMYFCASSEMIGSGANVLTFGAGSRLTVL.